Listed here are 20 T cell receptor beta chains from one sample, sequenced in a study of shared clonotypes between healthy human individuals. TCRdb's table, derived via immunoSEQ multiplex PCR, lists solely in-frame clones and lacks some. The table lists about 2.3 million clones, approximately 90% of them singletons. The sample taken for sequencing was naive CD4+ T cells from PBMCs. As for subset: CD45RA+ positively selected. The receptors stem from a man aged 18 to 35 in good health. Some clones in this sample may be carry-over from other donors' samples.

The gene calls are TRBV15 and TRBJ1-2; tentative D call: TRBD1 (6 bases). The ends were cut back, 4 bases at V and 5 bases at J, with 11 bases in the middle. CDR1 is LNHNV, CDR2 YYDKDF, per germline (reference sequence). This CDR3 has 13 amino acids. The CDR3 loop reads CATSKTGTYGYTF. The CDR3, as DNA: TGTGCCACCAGCAAAACAGGGACGTATGGCTACACCTTC.

This rearrangement joins TRBV7-9 to TRBJ2-5; TRBD1 matches at 7 bases. The CDR3 has 15 amino acids. V was clipped by 1 base and J by 5 bases; unmatched bases: 7. CDR1 and CDR2 (germline): SEHNR, FQNEAQ (reference sequence). Here the CDR3 reads CASSLGGGQGETQYF. The CDR3 DNA follows: TGTGCCAGCAGCTTAGGAGGGGGCCAGGGGGAGACCCAGTACTTC.

V usage is TRBV5-1 and J usage is TRBJ1-2, with D possibly matching TRBD1 (5 bases). Looked up from germline, CDR1 is SGHRS and CDR2 is YFSETQ. The CDR3 runs 15 residues. V gave up 1 base and J gave up 4 bases, with 14 bases separating them. For the CDR3, the DNA is TGCGCCAGCAGCTTGTCCACGGGGGTGATCTATGGCTACACCTTC. Encoded protein: CASSLSTGVIYGYTF.

This chain connects TRBV5-1 to TRBJ2-5; 7 nucleotides align to TRBD1. The CDR3 length is 15 residues. Germline loops: CDR1 SGHRS, CDR2 YFSETQ. Trimming took 0 bases from V and 6 from J; bases not matched to a gene: 8. In DNA, the CDR3 is TGCGCCAGCAGCTTGGCCCCGACAGGGTTGAAGACCCAGTACTTC. Its protein product is CASSLAPTGLKTQYF. The full variable domain, with the rest looked up from reference TRBV5-1 and TRBJ2-5, is KAGVTQTPRYLIKTRGQQVTLSCSPISGHRSVSWYQQTPGQGLQFLFEYFSETQRNKGNFPGRFSGRQFSNSRSEMNVSTLELGDSALYLCASSLAPTGLKTQYFGPGTRLLVL.

V usage is TRBV9 and J usage is TRBJ1-3, with TRBD1 as a possible D gene (6 bases). CDR1 SGDLS and CDR2 YYNGEE come from the germline V gene. There are 17 residues in the CDR3. Deletions cut 0 bases from V and 7 bases from J, with 20 bases between. CDR3 nucleotide sequence: TGTGCCAGCAGCGTAGGTCCCGTTGGGGGCGCTTGGAACACCATATATTTT. Protein product: CASSVGPVGGAWNTIYF.

The chain combines TRBV4-2 with TRBJ2-7, with 10 bases that match TRBD2. The CDR3 covers 16 residues. J was trimmed by 3 bases and V by 4 bases; bases with no gene match: 9. Germline values: CDR1 LGHNA, CDR2 YNFKEQ. The CDR3 region has the DNA TGTGCCAGCAGCCGACCGGGGGCTAGCGGGAGCTACGAGCAGTACTTC. Protein: CASSRPGASGSYEQYF.

The chain links TRBV5-1 to TRBJ2-1; 12 nucleotides line up with TRBD1. J was trimmed by 8 bases and V by 0 bases; bases with no gene match: 3. This CDR3 comprises 15 residues. Germline CDR1 SGHRS, CDR2 YFSETQ. The CDR3 region has the DNA TGCGCCAGCAGCTTGGCGGGACAGGGGGCTTATGAGCAGTTCTTC. Residues: CASSLAGQGAYEQFF.

This clone was seen a few times. The chain's CDR3 is CAWSFLSGYTF. In DNA, the CDR3 is TGTGCCTGGAGTTTCTTAAGTGGCTACACCTTC. The chain recombines TRBV30 with TRBJ1-2; D is uncertain. The CDR3 loop spans 11 amino acids. Germline CDR1 GTSNPN, CDR2 SVGIG (reference sequence). Trimming removed 2 bases from V and 7 bases from J, with 8 bases in between. The complete variable domain, with remaining parts taken from reference TRBV30 and TRBJ1-2, reads SQTIHQWPATLVQPVGSPLSLECTVEGTSNPNLYWYRQAAGRGLQLLFYSVGIGQISSEVPQNLSASRPQDRQFILSSKKLLLSDSGFYLCAWSFLSGYTFGSGTRLTVV.

This clone showed up just once. This rearrangement joins TRBV10-3 to TRBJ2-4; TRBD1 matches at 9 bases. The CDR3 totals 13 residues. The germline gives CDR1 ENHRY, CDR2 SYGVKD. V was pared by 10 bases and J by 11 bases, with 12 bases of the junction left unmatched. CDR3: CATESGTGRVQYF. The CDR3 bases are TGTGCCACTGAGAGCGGGACAGGGCGTGTTCAGTACTTC.

The V gene is TRBV6-5, the J gene TRBJ1-5; unclear D gene. Trimming removed 0 bases from V and 9 bases from J, with 9 bases in between. Per the germline V gene, CDR1 is MNHEY and CDR2 is SVGAGI. This CDR3 is built from 13 residues. The CDR3 coding sequence is TGTGCCAGCAGTTACTCACGAATCACGCCCCAGCATTTT. It encodes CASSYSRITPQHF.

This clone was detected only once. The chain carries TRBV6-1 and TRBJ2-5; TRBD2 is a possible D gene (5 bases). This CDR3 has 13 residues. The germline CDR1 and CDR2 sequences are MNHNS and SASEGT. With 5 bases removed from V and 3 bases from J, the gap between germline ends came to 10 bases. CDR3 DNA sequence: TGTGCCAGCAGTCGCGGGTCGGAAGAGACCCAGTACTTC. Amino acids: CASSRGSEETQYF.

The chain links TRBV5-6 to TRBJ2-2; no definite D call. Germline loops: CDR1 SGHDT, CDR2 YYEEEE. The CDR3 is 14 residues long. The ends were cut back, 1 base at V and 6 bases at J, with 10 bases in the middle. The CDR3 DNA is TGTGCCAGCAGCTTGTCCGTGGGCTCCGGGGAGCTGTTTTTT. It yields the protein CASSLSVGSGELFF.

The chain carries TRBV4-2 and TRBJ2-5; the D is unclear. V lost 3 bases and J lost 1, with 6 bases in between. Germline V gene sequence: CDR1 LGHNA, CDR2 YNFKEQ. The CDR3 is 13 residues long. CDR3 coding DNA: TGTGCCAGCAGCCAGCGGTTCCAAGAGACCCAGTACTTC. Its translation: CASSQRFQETQYF.

The rearrangement links TRBV5-6 to TRBJ1-5; D gene ambiguous. Looked up from germline, CDR1 is SGHDT and CDR2 is YYEEEE. The CDR3 runs 15 residues. V lost 4 bases and J lost 6, with 17 bases in between. DNA of the CDR3: TGTGCCAGCAGCCGGCTTGGGGTACGCGGTCAGCCCCAGCATTTT. It codes for CASSRLGVRGQPQHF.

The rearrangement joins TRBV6-1 to TRBJ2-7, with D possibly being TRBD2 (6 bases). The CDR3 has 15 residues. Germline values: CDR1 MNHNS, CDR2 SASEGT. Trimming removed 2 bases from V and 0 bases from J, with 11 bases in between. CDR3 loop: CASSESTGSSYEQYF. The CDR3 DNA follows: TGTGCCAGCAGTGAAAGTACCGGGAGCTCCTACGAGCAGTACTTC.

This clone was seen more than once but under ten times. The chain has TRBV28 and TRBJ1-1; D not resolved. The CDR3 runs to 12 residues. V lost 7 bases to trimming and J lost 3 bases, with 9 bases between them. CDR1 is MDHEN and CDR2 is SYDVKM in the germline V gene. This CDR3 reads CASKKEYTEAFF. The CDR3 DNA reads TGTGCCAGCAAAAAGGAGTACACTGAAGCTTTCTTT.

This chain uses TRBV19 with TRBJ1-5; a weak D match, TRBD1 (6 bases). The germline gives CDR1 LNHDA, CDR2 SQIVND (reference sequence). The V and J ends lost 5 bases and 7 bases respectively, with 12 bases between them. This CDR3 has 13 residues. CDR3 coding DNA: TGTGCCAGTAGTCTGGACAGAACGCAGCCCCAGCATTTT. As protein: CASSLDRTQPQHF. Variable domain in full (rest from reference TRBV19 and TRBJ1-5): DGGITQSPKYLFRKEGQNVTLSCEQNLNHDAMYWYRQDPGQGLRLIYYSQIVNDFQKGDIAEGYSVSREKKESFPLTVTSAQKNPTAFYLCASSLDRTQPQHFGDGTRLSIL.

The chain links TRBV7-2 to TRBJ2-7, with 10 bases lining up with TRBD1. Germline lookup yields CDR1 SGHTA and CDR2 FQGNSA. V lost 9 bases, J lost 0 bases, and 5 bases stayed unmatched. The CDR3 is made up of 14 amino acids. Here the CDR3 reads CASARDRGSYEQYF. In DNA, the CDR3 is TGTGCCAGTGCACGGGACAGGGGCTCCTACGAGCAGTACTTC.

V and J are TRBV7-2 and TRBJ2-7; the D gene could be TRBD1 or TRBD2 (5 bases each). V was pared by 2 bases and J by 5 bases, with 13 bases between. Germline-derived CDR1 and CDR2 are SGHTA and FQGNSA. There are 14 residues in the CDR3. CDR3 sequence: CASSLRGTRDEQYF. DNA for the CDR3: TGTGCCAGCAGCTTAAGGGGAACGAGGGACGAGCAGTACTTC.

The gene calls are TRBV6-1 and TRBJ2-7; D is unresolved. Germline V gene data show CDR1 as MNHNS and CDR2 as SASEGT. Trimming took off 4 bases at V and 5 bases at J, with 12 bases between the two ends. CDR3 length: 13 amino acids. The CDR3 sequence: CASSAESPHEQYF. The DNA for the CDR3 is TGTGCCAGCAGTGCGGAGTCCCCCCACGAGCAGTACTTC.